Reported below is one TCR beta chain. Method: immunoSEQ multiplex PCR; TCRdb's copy keeps in-frame clones and lacks some. The table records 2 million to 3 million clones, 85% to 95% of them present only once. CDR1 and CDR2 from the germline V gene are SQVTM and ANQGSEA. The V gene lost 2 bases and the J gene lost 4 bases, with 11 bases spanning the gap. The CDR3 is 13 residues long. This specimen comes from a study of shared clonotypes between healthy human individuals. Across the whole study: CD8 memory received one plate per donor, CD8 naive two, CD4 memory three and CD4 naive three.

Material for sequencing was naive CD4+ T cells sorted from blood. Documented subset: CD45RA+ positively selected. The receptor was isolated from a man between 18 and 29 years old in good health. J is TRBJ2-5 and V is TRBV29-1; no clear D gene. The CDR3 DNA reads as TGCAGCGTTGAAATAGGGCGAAGAGAGACCCAGTACTTC. This encodes CSVEIGRRETQYF. Using reference TRBV29-1 and TRBJ2-5 for the parts outside the CDR3, the full variable domain is SAVISQKPSRDICQRGTSLTIQCQVDSQVTMMFWYRQQPGQSLTLIATANQGSEATYESGFVIDKFPISRPNLTFSTLTVSNMSPEDSSIYLCSVEIGRRETQYFGPGTRLLVL.